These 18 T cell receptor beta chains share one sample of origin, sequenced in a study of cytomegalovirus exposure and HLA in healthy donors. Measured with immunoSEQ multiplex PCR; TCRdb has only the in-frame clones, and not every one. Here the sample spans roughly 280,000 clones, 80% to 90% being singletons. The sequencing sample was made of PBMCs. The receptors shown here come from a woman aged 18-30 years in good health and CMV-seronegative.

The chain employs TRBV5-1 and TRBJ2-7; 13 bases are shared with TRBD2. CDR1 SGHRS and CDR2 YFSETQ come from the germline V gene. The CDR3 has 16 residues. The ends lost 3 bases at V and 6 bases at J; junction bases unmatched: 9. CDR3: CASSWGLTSGRVEQYF. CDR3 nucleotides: TGCGCCAGCAGCTGGGGCCTAACTAGCGGGAGGGTCGAGCAGTACTTC.

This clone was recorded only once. As DNA, the CDR3 is TGTGCCAGCAGAGGGACTTTACGGTCCTACGAGCAGTACTTC. Translating gives CASRGTLRSYEQYF. The rearrangement joins TRBV6-1 to TRBJ2-7, with D possibly TRBD2 on 6 matching bases. The V end lost 6 bases, the J end lost 1 base, and 13 bases lay between the germline ends. This CDR3 is built from 14 residues. CDR1 is MNHNS and CDR2 is SASEGT in the germline V gene.

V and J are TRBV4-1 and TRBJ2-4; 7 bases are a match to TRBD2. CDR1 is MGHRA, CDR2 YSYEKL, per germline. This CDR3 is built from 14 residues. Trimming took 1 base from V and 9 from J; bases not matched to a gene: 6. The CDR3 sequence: CASSQAGGVTIQYF. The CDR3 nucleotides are TGCGCCAGCAGCCAAGCGGGAGGCGTAACCATTCAGTACTTC.

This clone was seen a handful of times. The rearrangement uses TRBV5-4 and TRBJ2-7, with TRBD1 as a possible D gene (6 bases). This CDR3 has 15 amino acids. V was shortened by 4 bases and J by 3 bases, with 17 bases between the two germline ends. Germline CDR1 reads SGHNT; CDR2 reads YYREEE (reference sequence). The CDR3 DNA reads TGTGCCAGCAGCCCTACGGGGACACTGCGCTACGAGCAGTACTTC. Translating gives CASSPTGTLRYEQYF. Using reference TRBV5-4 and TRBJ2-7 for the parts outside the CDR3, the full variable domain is ETGVTQSPTHLIKTRGQQVTLRCSSQSGHNTVSWYQQALGQGPQFIFQYYREEENGRGNFPPRFSGLQFPNYSSELNVNALELDDSALYLCASSPTGTLRYEQYFGPGTRLTVT.

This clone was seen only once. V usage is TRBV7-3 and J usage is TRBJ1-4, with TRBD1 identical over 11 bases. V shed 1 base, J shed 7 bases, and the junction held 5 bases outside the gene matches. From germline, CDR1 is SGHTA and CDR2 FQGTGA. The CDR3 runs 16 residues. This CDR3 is CASSLRGQGESEKLFF. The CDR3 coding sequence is TGTGCCAGCAGCTTAAGGGGACAGGGGGAAAGTGAAAAACTGTTTTTT.

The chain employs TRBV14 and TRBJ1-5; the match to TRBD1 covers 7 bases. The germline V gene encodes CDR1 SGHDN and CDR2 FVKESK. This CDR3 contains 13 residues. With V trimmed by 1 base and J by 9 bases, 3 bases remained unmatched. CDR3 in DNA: TGTGCCAGCAGCCAAGGGGGACAGCGGCCCCAGCATTTT. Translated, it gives CASSQGGQRPQHF.

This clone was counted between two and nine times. The CDR3 region is CASSSESRSPLHF. The CDR3 nucleotides are TGCGCCAGCAGTAGTGAATCACGGTCACCCCTCCACTTT. V usage is TRBV10-1 and J usage is TRBJ1-6; D not certain. The germline gives CDR1 WNHNN, CDR2 SYGVQD (reference sequence). This CDR3 spans 13 amino acids. The V end was cut by 5 bases, the J end by 10 bases, with 12 bases between.

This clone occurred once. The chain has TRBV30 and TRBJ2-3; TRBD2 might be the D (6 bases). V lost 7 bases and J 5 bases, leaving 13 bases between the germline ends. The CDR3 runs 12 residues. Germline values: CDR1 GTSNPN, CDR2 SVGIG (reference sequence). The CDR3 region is CASSGLGDTQYF. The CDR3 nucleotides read TGTGCCTCAAGCGGGTTAGGAGATACGCAGTATTTT.

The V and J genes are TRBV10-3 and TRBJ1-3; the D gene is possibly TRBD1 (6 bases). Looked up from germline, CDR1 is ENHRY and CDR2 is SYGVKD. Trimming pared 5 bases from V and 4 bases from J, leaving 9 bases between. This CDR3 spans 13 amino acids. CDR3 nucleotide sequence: TGTGCCATCAGTCAGGGGAGCGGAAACACCATATATTTT. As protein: CAISQGSGNTIYF.

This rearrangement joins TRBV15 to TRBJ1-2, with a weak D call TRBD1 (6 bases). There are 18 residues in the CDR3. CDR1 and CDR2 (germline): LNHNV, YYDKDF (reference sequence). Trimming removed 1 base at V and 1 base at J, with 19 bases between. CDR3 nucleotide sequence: TGTGCCACCAGCAGAGCCACGGACAGTCACTGGGGTAACTATGGCTACACCTTC. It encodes CATSRATDSHWGNYGYTF.

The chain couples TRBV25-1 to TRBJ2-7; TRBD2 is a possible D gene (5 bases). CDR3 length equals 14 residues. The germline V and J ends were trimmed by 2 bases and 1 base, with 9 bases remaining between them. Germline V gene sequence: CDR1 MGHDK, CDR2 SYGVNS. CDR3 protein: CASSETEESYEQYF. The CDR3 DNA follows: TGTGCCAGCAGTGAAACGGAGGAATCCTACGAGCAGTACTTC.

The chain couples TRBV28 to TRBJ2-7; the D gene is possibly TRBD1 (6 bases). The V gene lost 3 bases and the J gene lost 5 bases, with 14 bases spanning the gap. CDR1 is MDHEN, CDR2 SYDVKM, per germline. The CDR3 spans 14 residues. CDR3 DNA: TGTGCCAGCAGTTTGATACAGGGATACCACGAGCAGTACTTC. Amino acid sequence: CASSLIQGYHEQYF.

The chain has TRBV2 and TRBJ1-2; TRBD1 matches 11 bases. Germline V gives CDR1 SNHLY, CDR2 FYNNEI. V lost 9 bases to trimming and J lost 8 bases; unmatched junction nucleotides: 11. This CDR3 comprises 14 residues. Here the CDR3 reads CARPGTGGMSGYTF. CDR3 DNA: TGTGCCAGGCCCGGGACAGGGGGGATGAGCGGCTACACCTTC.

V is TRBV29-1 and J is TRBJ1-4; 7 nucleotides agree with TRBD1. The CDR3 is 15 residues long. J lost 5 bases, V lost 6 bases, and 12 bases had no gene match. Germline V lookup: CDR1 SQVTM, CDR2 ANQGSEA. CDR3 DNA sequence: TGCAGCGTGATGACAGGGAAGGGGTGGAATGAAAAACTGTTTTTT. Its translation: CSVMTGKGWNEKLFF. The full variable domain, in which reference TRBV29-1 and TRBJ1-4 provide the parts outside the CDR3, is SAVISQKPSRDICQRGTSLTIQCQVDSQVTMMFWYRQQPGQSLTLIATANQGSEATYESGFVIDKFPISRPNLTFSTLTVSNMSPEDSSIYLCSVMTGKGWNEKLFFGSGTQLSVL.

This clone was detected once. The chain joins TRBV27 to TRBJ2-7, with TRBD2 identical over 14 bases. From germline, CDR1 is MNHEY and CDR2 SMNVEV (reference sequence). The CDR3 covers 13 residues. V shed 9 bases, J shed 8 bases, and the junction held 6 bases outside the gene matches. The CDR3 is CASRTSGGYKQYF. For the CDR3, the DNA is TGTGCCAGTAGGACTAGCGGGGGGTACAAGCAGTACTTC.

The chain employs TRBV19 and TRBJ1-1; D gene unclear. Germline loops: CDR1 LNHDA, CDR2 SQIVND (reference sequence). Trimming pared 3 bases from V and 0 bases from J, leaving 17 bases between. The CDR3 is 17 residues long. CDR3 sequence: CASSIPGDGLMNTEAFF. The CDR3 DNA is TGTGCCAGTAGTATCCCCGGTGACGGGTTAATGAACACTGAAGCTTTCTTT.

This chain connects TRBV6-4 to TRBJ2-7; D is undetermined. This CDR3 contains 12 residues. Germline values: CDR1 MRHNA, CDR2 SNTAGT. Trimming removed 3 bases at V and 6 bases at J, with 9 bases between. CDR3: CASSEVGGEQYF. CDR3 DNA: TGTGCCAGCAGTGAAGTCGGCGGCGAGCAGTACTTC.

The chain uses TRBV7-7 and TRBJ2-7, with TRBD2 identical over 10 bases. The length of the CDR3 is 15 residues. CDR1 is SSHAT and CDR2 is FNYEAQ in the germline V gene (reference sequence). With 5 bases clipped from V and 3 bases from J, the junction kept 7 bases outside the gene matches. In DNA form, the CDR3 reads TGTGCCAGCAGCCCCGGACTAGCGGCCCGCTACGAGCAGTACTTC. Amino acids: CASSPGLAARYEQYF. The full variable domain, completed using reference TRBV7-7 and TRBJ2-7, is GAGVSQSPRYKVTKRGQDVTLRCDPISSHATLYWYQQALGQGPEFLTYFNYEAQPDKSGLPSDRFSAERPEGSISTLTIQRTEQRDSAMYRCASSPGLAARYEQYFGPGTRLTVT.